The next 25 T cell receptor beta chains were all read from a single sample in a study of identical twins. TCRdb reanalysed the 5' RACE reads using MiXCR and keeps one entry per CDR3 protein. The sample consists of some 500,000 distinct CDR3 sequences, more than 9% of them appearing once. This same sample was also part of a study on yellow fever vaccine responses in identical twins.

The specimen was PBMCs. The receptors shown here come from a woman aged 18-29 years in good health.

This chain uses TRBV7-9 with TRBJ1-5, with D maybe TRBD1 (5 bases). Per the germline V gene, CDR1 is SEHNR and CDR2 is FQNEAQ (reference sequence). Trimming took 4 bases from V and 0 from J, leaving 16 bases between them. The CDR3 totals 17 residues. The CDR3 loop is CASSYGTEEYSNQPQHF. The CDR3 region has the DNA TGTGCCAGCAGCTACGGGACTGAAGAATATAGCAATCAGCCCCAGCATTTT.

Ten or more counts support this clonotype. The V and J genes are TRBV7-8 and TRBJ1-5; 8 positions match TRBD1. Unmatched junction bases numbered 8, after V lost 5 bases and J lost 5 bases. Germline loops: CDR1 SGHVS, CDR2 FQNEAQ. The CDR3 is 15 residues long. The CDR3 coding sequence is TGTGCCAGCAGCGCCAGGACAGGGTGGGATCAGCCCCAGCATTTT. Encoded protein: CASSARTGWDQPQHF.

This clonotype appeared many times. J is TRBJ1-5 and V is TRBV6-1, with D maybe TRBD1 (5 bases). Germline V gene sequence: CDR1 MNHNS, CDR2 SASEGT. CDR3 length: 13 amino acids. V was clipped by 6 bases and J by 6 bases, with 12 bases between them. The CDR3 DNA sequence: TGTGCCAGCAGAGAACAGGCGAGTCAGCCCCAGCATTTT. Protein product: CASREQASQPQHF.

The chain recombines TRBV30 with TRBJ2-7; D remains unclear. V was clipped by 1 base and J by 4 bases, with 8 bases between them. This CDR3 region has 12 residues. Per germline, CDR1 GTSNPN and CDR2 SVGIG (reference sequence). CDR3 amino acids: CAWSALEYEQYF. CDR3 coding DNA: TGTGCCTGGAGTGCGCTAGAATACGAGCAGTACTTC.

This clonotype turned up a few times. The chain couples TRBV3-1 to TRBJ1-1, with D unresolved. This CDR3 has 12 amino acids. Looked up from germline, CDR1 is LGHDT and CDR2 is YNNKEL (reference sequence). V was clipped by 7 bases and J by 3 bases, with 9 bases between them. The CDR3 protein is CASTSADTEAFF. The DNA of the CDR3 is TGTGCCAGCACCTCAGCGGACACTGAAGCTTTCTTT.

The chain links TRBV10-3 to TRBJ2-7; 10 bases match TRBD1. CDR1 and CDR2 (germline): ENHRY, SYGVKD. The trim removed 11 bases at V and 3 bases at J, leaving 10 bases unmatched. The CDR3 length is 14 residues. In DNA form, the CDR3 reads TGTGCCGTCCTCCCCGGGACAGGGGTCTACGAGCAGTACTTC. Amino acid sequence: CAVLPGTGVYEQYF.

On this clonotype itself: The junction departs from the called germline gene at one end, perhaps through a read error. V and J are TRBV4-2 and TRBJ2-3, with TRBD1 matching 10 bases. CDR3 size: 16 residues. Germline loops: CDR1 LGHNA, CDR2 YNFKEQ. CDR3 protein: CASSPFSGQGSDAQYF. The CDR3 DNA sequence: TGTGCCAGCAGTCCCTTTTCGGGACAGGGGTCAGATGCGCAGTATTTT.

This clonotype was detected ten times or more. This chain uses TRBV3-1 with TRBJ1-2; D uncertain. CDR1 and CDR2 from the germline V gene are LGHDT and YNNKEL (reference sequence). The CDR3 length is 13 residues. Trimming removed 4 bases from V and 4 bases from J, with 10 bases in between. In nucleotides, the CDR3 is TGTGCCAGCAGCCCCCCCGTATCCTATGGCTACACCTTC. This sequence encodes CASSPPVSYGYTF.

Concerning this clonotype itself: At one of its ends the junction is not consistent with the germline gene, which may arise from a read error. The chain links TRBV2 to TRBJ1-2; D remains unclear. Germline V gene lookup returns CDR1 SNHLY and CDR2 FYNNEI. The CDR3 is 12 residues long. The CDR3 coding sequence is TGCGCCAGCAGTGGCCGGGACTATGGCTACACCTTC. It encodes CASSGRDYGYTF. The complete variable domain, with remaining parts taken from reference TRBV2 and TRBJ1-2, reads EPEVTQTPSHQVTQMGQEVILRCVPISNHLYFYWYRQILGQKVEFLVSFYNNEISEKSEIFDDQFSVERPDGSNFTLKIRSTKLEDSAMYFCASSGRDYGYTFGSGTRLTVV.

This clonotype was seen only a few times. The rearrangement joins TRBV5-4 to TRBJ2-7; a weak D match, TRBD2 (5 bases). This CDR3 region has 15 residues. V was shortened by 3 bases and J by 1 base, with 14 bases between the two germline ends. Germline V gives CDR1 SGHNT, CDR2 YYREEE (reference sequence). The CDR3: CASSWTEGPSYEQYF. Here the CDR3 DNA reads TGTGCCAGCAGCTGGACCGAGGGCCCATCCTACGAGCAGTACTTC. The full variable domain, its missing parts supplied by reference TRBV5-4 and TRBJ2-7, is ETGVTQSPTHLIKTRGQQVTLRCSSQSGHNTVSWYQQALGQGPQFIFQYYREEENGRGNFPPRFSGLQFPNYSSELNVNALELDDSALYLCASSWTEGPSYEQYFGPGTRLTVT.

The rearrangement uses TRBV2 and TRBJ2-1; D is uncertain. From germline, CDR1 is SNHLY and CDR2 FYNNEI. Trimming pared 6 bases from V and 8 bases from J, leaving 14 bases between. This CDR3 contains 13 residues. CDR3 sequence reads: CASSPLQGDEQFF. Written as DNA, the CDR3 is TGTGCCAGCAGCCCCCTACAAGGCGATGAGCAGTTCTTC.

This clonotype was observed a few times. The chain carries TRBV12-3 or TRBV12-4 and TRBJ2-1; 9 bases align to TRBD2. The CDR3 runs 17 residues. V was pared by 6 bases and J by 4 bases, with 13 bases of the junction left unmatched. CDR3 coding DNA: TGTGCCAGCAGCTCGGGGATAGCGGGGGCGGTTTACAATGAGCAGTTCTTC. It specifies CASSSGIAGAVYNEQFF.

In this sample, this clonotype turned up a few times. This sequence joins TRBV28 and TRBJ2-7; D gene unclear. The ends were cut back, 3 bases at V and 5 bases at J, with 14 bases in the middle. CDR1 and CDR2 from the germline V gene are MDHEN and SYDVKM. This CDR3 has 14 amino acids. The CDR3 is CASSLSLSPNEQYF. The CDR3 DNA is TGTGCCAGCAGTTTGTCCCTGTCCCCAAACGAGCAGTACTTC.

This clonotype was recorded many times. The CDR3, as DNA: TGCGCCAGCAGCCGGAGTACTAACTGGGGGGAGACCCAGTACTTC. Its translation is CASSRSTNWGETQYF. The chain employs TRBV5-1 and TRBJ2-5; D is perhaps TRBD1 or TRBD2 (5 bases each). CDR1 is SGHRS and CDR2 is YFSETQ in the germline V gene. V lost 4 bases to trimming and J lost 5 bases, with 18 bases between them. The CDR3 has 15 residues.

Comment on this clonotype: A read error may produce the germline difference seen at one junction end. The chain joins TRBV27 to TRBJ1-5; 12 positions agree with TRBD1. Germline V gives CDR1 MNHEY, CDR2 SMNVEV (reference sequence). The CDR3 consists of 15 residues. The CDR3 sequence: CANSPGTGGNQPQHF. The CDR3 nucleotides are TGTGCCAACAGTCCCGGGACAGGGGGCAACCAGCCCCAGCATTTT.

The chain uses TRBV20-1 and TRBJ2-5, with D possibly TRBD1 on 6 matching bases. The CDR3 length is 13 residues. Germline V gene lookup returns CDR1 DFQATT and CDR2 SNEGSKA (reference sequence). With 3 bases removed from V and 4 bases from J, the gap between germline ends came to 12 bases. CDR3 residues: CSASPRGVETQYF. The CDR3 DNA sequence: TGCAGTGCTAGCCCCAGGGGTGTAGAGACCCAGTACTTC.

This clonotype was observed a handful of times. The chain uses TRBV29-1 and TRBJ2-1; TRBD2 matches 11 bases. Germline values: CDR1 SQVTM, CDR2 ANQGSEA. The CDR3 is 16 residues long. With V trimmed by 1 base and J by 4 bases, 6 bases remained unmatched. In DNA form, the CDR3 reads TGCAGCGTTGAAGGACGTGGGACTAGCGGTTACAATGAGCAGTTCTTC. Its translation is CSVEGRGTSGYNEQFF.

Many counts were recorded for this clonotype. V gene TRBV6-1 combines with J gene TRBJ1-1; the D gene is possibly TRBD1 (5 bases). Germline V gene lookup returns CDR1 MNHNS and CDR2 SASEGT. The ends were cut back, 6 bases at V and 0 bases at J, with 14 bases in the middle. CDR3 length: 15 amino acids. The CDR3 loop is CASRDLDSLNTEAFF. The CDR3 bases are TGTGCCAGCAGAGACTTAGACAGTCTGAACACTGAAGCTTTCTTT.

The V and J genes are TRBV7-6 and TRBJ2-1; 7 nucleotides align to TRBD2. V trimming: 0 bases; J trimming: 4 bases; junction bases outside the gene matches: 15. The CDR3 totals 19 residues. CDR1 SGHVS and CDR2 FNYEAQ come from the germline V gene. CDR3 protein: CASSLAFPEAAGPYNEQFF. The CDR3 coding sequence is TGTGCCAGCAGCTTAGCTTTCCCGGAAGCAGCGGGGCCTTACAATGAGCAGTTCTTC.

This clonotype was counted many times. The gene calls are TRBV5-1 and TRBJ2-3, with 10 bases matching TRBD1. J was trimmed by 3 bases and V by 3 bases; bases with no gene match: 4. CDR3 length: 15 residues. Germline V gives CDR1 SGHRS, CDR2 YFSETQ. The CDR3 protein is CASSSGQGVTDTQYF. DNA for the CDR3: TGCGCCAGCAGCTCCGGACAGGGGGTTACAGATACGCAGTATTTT. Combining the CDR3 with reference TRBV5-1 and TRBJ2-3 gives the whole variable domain KAGVTQTPRYLIKTRGQQVTLSCSPISGHRSVSWYQQTPGQGLQFLFEYFSETQRNKGNFPGRFSGRQFSNSRSEMNVSTLELGDSALYLCASSSGQGVTDTQYFGPGTRLTVL.

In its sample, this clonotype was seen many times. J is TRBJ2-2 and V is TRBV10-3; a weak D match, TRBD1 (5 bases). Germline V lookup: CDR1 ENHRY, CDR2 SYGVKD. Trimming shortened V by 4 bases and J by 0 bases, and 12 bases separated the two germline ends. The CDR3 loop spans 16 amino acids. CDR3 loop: CAISGLDTANTGELFF. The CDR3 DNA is TGTGCCATCAGTGGTCTGGACACCGCGAACACCGGGGAGCTGTTTTTT.

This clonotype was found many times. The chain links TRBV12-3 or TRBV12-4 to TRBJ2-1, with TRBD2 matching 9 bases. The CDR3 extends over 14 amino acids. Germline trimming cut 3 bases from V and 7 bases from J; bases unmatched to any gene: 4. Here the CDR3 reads CASSFSGSQNEQFF. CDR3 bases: TGTGCCAGCAGTTTTAGCGGGAGCCAGAATGAGCAGTTCTTC.

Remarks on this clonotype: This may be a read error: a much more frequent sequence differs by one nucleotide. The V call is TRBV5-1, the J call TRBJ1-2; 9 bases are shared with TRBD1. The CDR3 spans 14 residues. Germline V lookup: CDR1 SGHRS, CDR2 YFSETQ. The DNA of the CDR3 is TGCGCCATCAGCTTACAGGGGGCGCAGAATGGCTACACCTTC. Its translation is CAISLQGAQNGYTF.

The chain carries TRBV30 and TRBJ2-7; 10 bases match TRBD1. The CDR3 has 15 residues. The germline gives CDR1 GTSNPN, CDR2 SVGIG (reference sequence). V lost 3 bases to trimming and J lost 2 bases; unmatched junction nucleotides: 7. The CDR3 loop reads CAWSRTGTGAYEQYF. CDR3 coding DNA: TGTGCCTGGAGCCGAACCGGGACAGGGGCCTACGAGCAGTACTTC.

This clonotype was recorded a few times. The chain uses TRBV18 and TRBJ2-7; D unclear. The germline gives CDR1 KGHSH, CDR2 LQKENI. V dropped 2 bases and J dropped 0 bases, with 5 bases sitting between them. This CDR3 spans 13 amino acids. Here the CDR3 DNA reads TGTGCCAGCTCACCAGAAGTCTCCTACGAGCAGTACTTC. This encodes CASSPEVSYEQYF.